The rows below give T cell receptor beta chains drawn from one sample of a study of Ad26.COV2.S vaccination and SARS-CoV-2 variants. Here immunoSEQ multiplex PCR was the method, and the copy in TCRdb shows in-frame clones only, minus some. The data hold a few hundred thousand clones, with more than 75% observed a single time. The input for sequencing was peripheral blood, taken in a trial of Ad26.COV2.S vaccine versus placebo. The source of these receptors is a person between 18 and 65 years old who received the Ad26.COV2.S COVID-19 vaccine or a placebo. Both conserved end residues are part of each CDR3. A D gene is named only where the DNA matches it firmly. The listing skips clone size in some rows; elsewhere it reads once, few, many or a size class.

DNA | CDR3 | J | D | length | V | size
TGTGCCAGCAGCTTAGCGCTTGACATTCCTCTAGTTGGGACCGGGGAGCTGTTTTTT | CASSLALDIPLVGTGELFF | TRBJ2-2 | . | 19 | TRBV7-9 | .
TGCGCCAGCAGCCACCAAGGGGGGGGATTTGACGAGCAGTACTTC | CASSHQGGGFDEQYF | TRBJ2-7 | . | 15 | TRBV4-3 | .
TGTGCCAGCAGGGGGTCTGCGGGCGAAGATAATTCACCCCTCCACTTT | CASRGSAGEDNSPLHF | TRBJ1-6 | . | 16 | TRBV2 | few
TGTGCCACCGCGAGGGCCGGCCAGAATGAAAAACTGTTTTTT | CATARAGQNEKLFF | TRBJ1-4 | . | 14 | TRBV6-5 | .
TGCAGCTGGAAACTGACAGGGCGGGAGACCCAGTACTTC | CSWKLTGRETQYF | TRBJ2-5 | TRBD1 | 13 | TRBV29-1 | .
TGCAGCGGAAGGGGTTGGGAGACAGATACGCAGTATTTT | CSGRGWETDTQYF | TRBJ2-3 | . | 13 | TRBV29-1 | .
TGTGCCAGCAGCTCTAGGTATACGCAGTATTTT | CASSSRYTQYF | TRBJ2-3 | . | 11 | TRBV25-1 | .
TGTGCCACCAGTGACCCCAGGGTGGAGAATGAGCAGTTCTTC | CATSDPRVENEQFF | TRBJ2-1 | . | 14 | TRBV24-1 | .
TGTGCCACCAGCAGAGATCGGGGGGCTGAAGCTTTCTTT | CATSRDRGAEAFF | TRBJ1-1 | . | 13 | TRBV15 | .
TGTGCCAGCAGCCCCACAAGGAACACTGAAGCTTTCTTT | CASSPTRNTEAFF | TRBJ1-1 | . | 13 | TRBV28 | .
TGTGCCAGCAGTGTTAGGAGCGGAAGCACAGATACGCAGTATTTT | CASSVRSGSTDTQYF | TRBJ2-3 | . | 15 | TRBV2 | .
TGTGCCAGCAGCCAACCCCGTGGCCGTATGGGCTACACCTTC | CASSQPRGRMGYTF | TRBJ1-2 | . | 14 | TRBV7-2 | few
TGTGCCAGTAGTTCCTCCGGAGGGAACACTGAAGCTTTCTTT | CASSSSGGNTEAFF | TRBJ1-1 | . | 14 | TRBV19 | .
TGTGCCAGTAGCCCCAACCGGGTTTTGAATTCACCCCTCCACTTT | CASSPNRVLNSPLHF | TRBJ1-6 | . | 15 | TRBV27 | once
TGTGCCAGCAGTGAACGGGGGAATAATTCACCCCTCCACTTT | CASSERGNNSPLHF | TRBJ1-6 | . | 14 | TRBV2 | once
TGTGCCATCAGTGGGCCAGGGAACACTGAAGCTTTCTTT | CAISGPGNTEAFF | TRBJ1-1 | . | 13 | TRBV10-3 | .
TGTGCCAGCAGTGACGGGAGGGGGCCCTATGGCTACACCTTC | CASSDGRGPYGYTF | TRBJ1-2 | TRBD1 | 14 | TRBV6-1 | .
TGTGCCAGCAGCACCCGGACGAGGTACGCCTTAGTGTCCTACAATGAGCAGTTCTTC | CASSTRTRYALVSYNEQFF | TRBJ2-1 | . | 19 | TRBV7-2 | .
TGTGCCAGTAGTCCTTGGACAGGGAGGGTAATAAATACGCAGTATTTT | CASSPWTGRVINTQYF | TRBJ2-3 | . | 16 | TRBV19 | .
TGTGCCAGCAGTTACTTCACCGGCACAGATACGCAGTATTTT | CASSYFTGTDTQYF | TRBJ2-3 | . | 14 | TRBV6-6 | .
TGTGCCAGCAGCTTAGGACGGAACACTGAAGCTTTCTTT | CASSLGRNTEAFF | TRBJ1-1 | . | 13 | TRBV2 | .
TGTGCCAGCAGTTCGGGGGCGGGGGTCCTTGGAGGTAACTATGGCTACACCTTC | CASSSGAGVLGGNYGYTF | TRBJ1-2 | . | 18 | TRBV27 | .
TGCGCCAGCAGCCAAGATTTCGGGGAGCTGTTTTTT | CASSQDFGELFF | TRBJ2-2 | . | 12 | TRBV4-1 | .
TGTGCCAGCAGCCTTGGACAGGGTTTCTACGAGCAGTACTTC | CASSLGQGFYEQYF | TRBJ2-7 | TRBD1 | 14 | TRBV3-1/TRBV3-2 | once
TGTGCCAGCACCGAACCGGGTTTAAGGACAGATACGCAGTATTTT | CASTEPGLRTDTQYF | TRBJ2-3 | . | 15 | TRBV6-6 | .
TGCGCCAGCAGCCAAGACGGGACAGCTATAGCCTACGAGCAGTACTTC | CASSQDGTAIAYEQYF | TRBJ2-7 | TRBD1 | 16 | TRBV4-1 | .
TGCGCCAGCAGCTCGGCCCTAACCAACGAGCAGTACTTC | CASSSALTNEQYF | TRBJ2-7 | . | 13 | TRBV5-1 | .